A single sample is the source of the 10 T cell receptor beta chains below, sequenced in a study of blood T cell repertoires in COVID-19. Some clones are missing from TCRdb's copy, which holds only in-frame ones; the method was immunoSEQ multiplex PCR. The sample holds a few hundred thousand clones, 65% to 90% seen once. The material sequenced was peripheral blood. Receptor source: a man in his forties who had recovered from COVID-19.

This chain links TRBV24-1 with TRBJ1-1, with no clear D. The V gene lost 3 bases and the J gene lost 4 bases, with 5 bases spanning the gap. The CDR3 consists of 12 residues. The germline gives CDR1 KGHDR, CDR2 SFDVKD. The CDR3 DNA is TGTGCCACCAGTGATGGCGGCACTGAAGCTTTCTTT. This gives the protein CATSDGGTEAFF.

The chain employs TRBV9 and TRBJ1-6; the D gene is possibly TRBD1 (6 bases). The V and J ends lost 5 bases and 3 bases respectively, with 15 bases between them. Germline CDR1 is SGDLS and CDR2 is YYNGEE. CDR3 length: 16 residues. The CDR3 DNA is TGTGCCAGCAGACCACCCGGGACACTCTATAATTCACCCCTCCACTTT. Amino acids: CASRPPGTLYNSPLHF.

J is TRBJ2-1 and V is TRBV3-1 (or the pseudogene TRBV3-2), with D perhaps matching TRBD2 (5 bases). CDR1 LGHDT and CDR2 YNNKEL come from the germline V gene (reference sequence). The CDR3 covers 14 residues. V was clipped by 0 bases and J by 9 bases, with 12 bases between them. CDR3 coding DNA: TGTGCCAGCAGCCAAGAATCGAACGGAGGTGAGCAGTTCTTC. Its translation: CASSQESNGGEQFF.

The chain employs TRBV7-2 and TRBJ1-1; perhaps TRBD1 as D (6 bases). Trimming took 5 bases from V and 4 from J, leaving 20 bases between them. This CDR3 spans 16 amino acids. Germline-derived CDR1 and CDR2 are SGHTA and FQGNSA. This chain's CDR3 is CASSTFDRRAFTEAFF. In DNA form, the CDR3 reads TGTGCCAGCAGCACCTTCGACAGGAGAGCATTCACTGAAGCTTTCTTT.

This clone turned up a few times. Other DNA sequences within the sample encode an identical CDR3. V is TRBV18 and J is TRBJ1-3; TRBD1 agrees at 8 bases. The ends lost 3 bases at V and 0 bases at J; junction bases unmatched: 4. Germline CDR1 KGHSH, CDR2 LQKENI. This CDR3 has 16 amino acids. The CDR3 sequence: CASSPRTGNSGNTIYF. In nucleotides, the CDR3 is TGTGCCAGCTCACCGCGGACAGGGAACTCTGGAAACACCATATATTTT.

The chain combines TRBV19 with TRBJ1-5; D possibly corresponds to TRBD1 (5 bases). The germline V gene has CDR1 LNHDA and CDR2 SQIVND (reference sequence). The V and J ends lost 6 bases and 7 bases respectively, with 13 bases between them. CDR3 size: 13 residues. The CDR3 loop reads CASSPRRAQPQHF. CDR3 in DNA: TGTGCCAGTAGCCCGCGCAGGGCCCAGCCCCAGCATTTT.

This clone was counted between two and nine times. J is TRBJ1-6 and V is TRBV5-1; D remains ambiguous. There are 13 residues in the CDR3. The V end lost 0 bases, the J end lost 4 bases, and 2 bases lay between the germline ends. In germline, CDR1 is SGHRS, CDR2 YFSETQ. CDR3 bases: TGCGCCAGCAGCTTGGCATATAATTCACCCCTCCACTTT. Its translation is CASSLAYNSPLHF.

This clone has a single count. The chain couples TRBV3-1 (or the pseudogene TRBV3-2) to TRBJ1-1; a possible D gene is TRBD1 (5 bases). CDR1 is LGHDT and CDR2 is YNNKEL in the germline V gene (reference sequence). The V and J ends lost 4 bases and 2 bases respectively, with 14 bases between them. This CDR3 is built from 15 residues. The CDR3 bases are TGTGCCAGCAGCCGATATGACAGCCCCAACACTGAAGCTTTCTTT. This encodes CASSRYDSPNTEAFF.

The V gene is TRBV25-1, the J gene TRBJ2-5; D is possibly TRBD1 (6 bases). This CDR3 region has 14 residues. Germline assignment: CDR1 MGHDK and CDR2 SYGVNS. Trimming removed 3 bases at V and 5 bases at J, with 13 bases between. Here the CDR3 DNA reads TGTGCCAGCAGTGACAGGGGAACGGGGGAGACCCAGTACTTC. As protein: CASSDRGTGETQYF.

The chain employs TRBV4-3 and TRBJ1-1; D call uncertain. There are 16 residues in the CDR3. The V end lost 4 bases, the J end lost 6 bases, and 21 bases lay between the germline ends. Germline V gives CDR1 LGHNA, CDR2 YSLEER. Written as DNA, the CDR3 is TGCGCCAGCAGCCCGATGTTGGCGGGCGGAGGGTCTGAAGCTTTCTTT. Translated, it gives CASSPMLAGGGSEAFF.